These T cell receptor beta chains were read from a single sample in a study of blood T cell repertoires in COVID-19. Assay: immunoSEQ multiplex PCR; the TCRdb copy retains only in-frame clones and omits some. This table has about 60,000 clones, 88% appearing once. The specimen was peripheral blood. These receptors were taken from a human donor in a cohort sampled during active COVID-19. CDR3s include the opening cysteine and the closing phenylalanine or tryptophan. Fields, in order: J gene, CDR3 length, D gene, V gene, CDR3 DNA, CDR3 protein. D genes are given only for firm matches.

J: TRBJ2-7; length: 15; D: NA; V: TRBV27; DNA: TGTGCCAGCAGTTTTTCGACGGGAAAGATGAACGAGCAGTACTTC; CDR3: CASSFSTGKMNEQYF
J: TRBJ1-1; length: 14; D: TRBD1; V: TRBV3-1/TRBV3-2; DNA: TGTGCCAGCGGGACGCAGGGGGCGAACACTGAAGCTTTCTTT; CDR3: CASGTQGANTEAFF
J: TRBJ2-3; length: 16; D: TRBD2; V: TRBV6-5; DNA: TGTGCCAGCAGTTTGCGGACTAGCGGGATAGCAGATACGCAGTATTTT; CDR3: CASSLRTSGIADTQYF
J: TRBJ2-7; length: 15; D: TRBD2; V: TRBV25-1; DNA: TGTGCCAGCAGTGCCGCAACTAGCGGGGCGTACGAGCAGTACTTC; CDR3: CASSAATSGAYEQYF
J: TRBJ2-7; length: 15; D: TRBD1; V: TRBV3-1/TRBV3-2; DNA: TGTGCCAGCAGCTACACGGACAGGGGGCCCTACGAGCAGTACTTC; CDR3: CASSYTDRGPYEQYF
J: TRBJ1-1; length: 13; D: NA; V: TRBV19; DNA: TGTGCCAGTAGTTTGACAGTTTACACTGAAGCTTTCTTT; CDR3: CASSLTVYTEAFF
J: TRBJ2-3; length: 16; D: NA; V: TRBV5-1; DNA: TGCGCCAGCAGCTCGCCGGGGTTCGGTGGCACAGATACGCAGTATTTT; CDR3: CASSSPGFGGTDTQYF
J: TRBJ1-3; length: 10; D: NA; V: TRBV5-1; DNA: TGCGCCAGCAGCCAGGACACCATATATTTT; CDR3: CASSQDTIYF
J: TRBJ2-7; length: 13; D: TRBD1; V: TRBV6-5; DNA: TGTGCCAGCAGTCGGACAGGGCCCTACGAGCAGTACTTC; CDR3: CASSRTGPYEQYF
J: TRBJ2-1; length: 17; D: TRBD2; V: TRBV9; DNA: TGTGCCAGCAGCGTAGGTTTGGCGGGAGGAGGGGAAAATGAGCAGTTCTTC; CDR3: CASSVGLAGGGENEQFF
J: TRBJ2-3; length: 14; D: TRBD2; V: TRBV19; DNA: TGTGCCAGTACGACTAGCATCTCCACAGATACGCAGTATTTT; CDR3: CASTTSISTDTQYF
J: TRBJ2-3; length: 15; D: TRBD2; V: TRBV2; DNA: TGTGCCAGCAAAAGGCGGGGAGGGAGCACAGATACGCAGTATTTT; CDR3: CASKRRGGSTDTQYF
J: TRBJ1-4; length: 12; D: NA; V: TRBV29-1; DNA: TGCAGCGTTGGGCCCGGGGAAGAAAAACTGTTTTTT; CDR3: CSVGPGEEKLFF
J: TRBJ2-1; length: 17; D: NA; V: TRBV27; DNA: TGTGCCAGCAGTCCATATCGACGAATCCTCCAGGGGAATGAGCAGTTCTTC; CDR3: CASSPYRRILQGNEQFF
J: TRBJ2-1; length: 18; D: TRBD1; V: TRBV7-9; DNA: TGTGCCAGCAGCCAGCCAATCCTAGGACAGGGGGCCGACAATGAGCAGTTCTTC; CDR3: CASSQPILGQGADNEQFF